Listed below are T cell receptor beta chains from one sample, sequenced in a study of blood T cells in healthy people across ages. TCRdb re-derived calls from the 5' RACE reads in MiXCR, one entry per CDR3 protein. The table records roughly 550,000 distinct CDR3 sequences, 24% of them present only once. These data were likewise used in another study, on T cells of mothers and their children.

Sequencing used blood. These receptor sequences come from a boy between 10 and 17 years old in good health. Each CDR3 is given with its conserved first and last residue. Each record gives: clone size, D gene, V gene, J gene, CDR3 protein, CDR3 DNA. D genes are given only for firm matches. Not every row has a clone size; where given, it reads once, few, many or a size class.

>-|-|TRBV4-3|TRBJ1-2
CASSQEGPQYGYGYTF
TGCGCCAGCAGCCAAGAAGGACCACAGTATGGCTATGGCTACACCTTC
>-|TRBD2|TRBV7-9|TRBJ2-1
CASSQGLVGEQFF
TGTGCCAGCAGTCAAGGACTAGTCGGTGAGCAGTTCTTC
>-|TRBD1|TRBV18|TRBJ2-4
CASSAGQGVRSVDIQYF
TGTGCCAGCTCAGCAGGACAGGGGGTTAGGTCGGTGGACATTCAGTACTTC
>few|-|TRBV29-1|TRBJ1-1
CSALRTPNTEAFF
TGCAGCGCCCTGAGGACACCGAACACTGAAGCTTTCTTT
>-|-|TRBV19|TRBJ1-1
CASRRDSGSEAFF
TGTGCCAGTAGGCGGGACTCGGGCTCCGAAGCTTTCTTT
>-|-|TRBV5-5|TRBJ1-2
CASSFWDNYGYTF
TGTGCCAGCAGCTTTTGGGACAACTATGGCTACACCTTC
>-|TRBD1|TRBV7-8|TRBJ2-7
CASSLASLRDRLTYEQYF
TGTGCCAGCAGCTTAGCGTCCCTCCGGGACAGGCTAACCTACGAGCAGTACTTC
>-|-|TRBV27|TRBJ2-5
CASRPAAAETQYF
TGTGCCAGCAGGCCGGCGGCGGCAGAGACCCAGTACTTC
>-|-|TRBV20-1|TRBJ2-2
CSARGGRYANTGELFF
TGCAGTGCTAGAGGTGGGAGGTACGCGAACACCGGGGAGCTGTTTTTT
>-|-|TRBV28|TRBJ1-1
CASSLRGMGTEAFF
TGTGCCAGCTCATTGCGGGGGATGGGGACTGAAGCTTTCTTT
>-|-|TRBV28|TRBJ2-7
CATSPWADSYEQYF
TGTGCCACCTCGCCATGGGCTGACTCCTACGAGCAGTACTTC
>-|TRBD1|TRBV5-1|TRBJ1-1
CASSLGQQGTEAFF
TGCGCCAGCAGCTTGGGACAACAGGGGACTGAAGCTTTCTTT
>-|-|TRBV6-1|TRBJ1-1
CAGKDLLGATEAFF
TGTGCCGGAAAAGACCTGTTAGGGGCCACTGAAGCTTTCTTT
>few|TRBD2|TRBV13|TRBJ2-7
CASSLVASGRNYEQYF
TGTGCCAGCAGCTTAGTGGCTAGCGGGAGGAACTACGAGCAGTACTTC
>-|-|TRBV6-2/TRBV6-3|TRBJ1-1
CASSKLVMSTEAFF
TGTGCCAGCAGTAAACTAGTGATGAGCACTGAAGCTTTCTTT
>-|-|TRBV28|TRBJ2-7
CASSLDLDGYEQYF
TGTGCCAGCAGTCTCGACCTCGACGGCTACGAGCAGTACTTC
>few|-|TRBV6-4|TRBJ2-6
CAGSDWAGANVLTF
TGTGCCGGCAGTGACTGGGCTGGGGCCAACGTCCTGACTTTC
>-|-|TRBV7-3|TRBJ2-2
CASSSFGSHTGELFF
TGTGCCAGCAGCTCATTCGGGAGCCACACCGGGGAGCTGTTTTTT
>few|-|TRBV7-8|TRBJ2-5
CASKLVEQETQYF
TGTGCCAGTAAGCTAGTTGAGCAAGAGACCCAGTACTTC
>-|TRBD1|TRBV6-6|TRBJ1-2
CASSYSGGTGNGYTF
TGTGCCAGCAGTTACAGTGGGGGGACAGGGAATGGCTACACCTTC
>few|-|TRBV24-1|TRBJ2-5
CATSDPTGPETQYF
TGTGCCACCAGTGACCCCACAGGACCAGAGACCCAGTACTTC
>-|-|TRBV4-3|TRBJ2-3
CASSQRLETTDTQYF
TGCGCCAGCAGCCAACGACTAGAAACCACAGATACGCAGTATTTT
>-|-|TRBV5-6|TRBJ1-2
CASSFVDSRDYGYTF
TGTGCCAGCAGTTTCGTGGACAGCCGCGACTATGGCTACACCTTC
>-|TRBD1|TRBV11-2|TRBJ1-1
CASSFRRAGTAEAFF
TGTGCCAGCAGCTTTAGGCGCGCTGGGACAGCTGAAGCTTTCTTT
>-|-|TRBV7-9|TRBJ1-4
CSSSPEPEKLFF
TGTTCCAGCAGCCCCGAACCTGAAAAACTGTTTTTT
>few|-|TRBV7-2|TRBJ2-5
CASSLPGIAAIGRETQYF
TGTGCCAGCAGCTTACCTGGAATAGCGGCCATTGGTCGAGAGACCCAGTACTTC
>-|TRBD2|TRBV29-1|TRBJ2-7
CSAGTRSTAQHF
TGCAGCGCTGGGACTAGATCTACCGCGCAGCACTTC
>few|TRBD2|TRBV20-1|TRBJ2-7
CSARGGLAGVGEQYF
TGCAGTGCTAGAGGGGGGCTAGCGGGAGTCGGCGAGCAGTACTTC
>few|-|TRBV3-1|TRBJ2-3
CASSLQGGGRADTQYF
TGTGCCAGCAGCCTACAAGGGGGAGGGCGGGCAGATACGCAGTATTTT
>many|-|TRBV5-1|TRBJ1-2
CASSLSLGEPFF
TGCGCCAGCAGCTTGAGTTTGGGAGAGCCTTTCTTC
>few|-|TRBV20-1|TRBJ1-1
CRGRANTEAFF
TGCAGGGGAAGGGCGAACACTGAAGCTTTCTTT
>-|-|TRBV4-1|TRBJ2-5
CASSRGETETQYF
TGCGCCAGCAGCCGTGGAGAGACAGAGACCCAGTACTTC
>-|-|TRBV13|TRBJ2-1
CASSAISGQFF
TGTGCCAGCAGCGCCATATCAGGGCAGTTCTTC
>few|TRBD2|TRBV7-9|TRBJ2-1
CASSLAKLADNEQFF
TGTGCCAGCAGCTTAGCTAAACTAGCGGACAATGAGCAGTTCTTC
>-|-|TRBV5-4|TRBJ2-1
CASSLKSRYNEQFF
TGTGCCAGCAGCTTAAAAAGCAGATACAATGAGCAGTTCTTC
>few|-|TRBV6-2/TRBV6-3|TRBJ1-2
CASSYVGYGYTF
TGTGCCAGCAGTTACGTAGGTTATGGCTACACCTTC
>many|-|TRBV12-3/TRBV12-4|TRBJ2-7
CASSSGTTYEQYF
TGTGCCAGCAGCTCCGGGACAACTTACGAGCAGTACTTC
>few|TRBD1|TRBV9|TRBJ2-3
CASSGGTGGTDTQYF
TGTGCCAGCAGCGGCGGGACAGGGGGCACAGATACGCAGTATTTT
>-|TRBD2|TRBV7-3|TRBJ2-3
CASSFGLASDTQYF
TGTGCCAGCAGCTTCGGACTAGCCTCCGATACGCAGTATTTT
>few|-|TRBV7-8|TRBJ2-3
CASSPRGSQLFQDTQYF
TGTGCCAGCAGCCCCCGTGGTAGCCAGTTGTTTCAAGATACGCAGTATTTT
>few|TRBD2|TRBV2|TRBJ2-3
CASSEVLGAGGTDTQYF
TGTGCCAGCAGTGAGGTCTTAGGGGCGGGGGGCACAGATACGCAGTATTTT
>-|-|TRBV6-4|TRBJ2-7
CASAAPVGNEQYF
TGTGCCAGCGCGGCTCCAGTCGGGAACGAGCAGTACTTC
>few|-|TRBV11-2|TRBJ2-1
CASSLDPQGYNEQFF
TGTGCCAGCAGCTTAGATCCACAGGGATACAATGAGCAGTTCTTC
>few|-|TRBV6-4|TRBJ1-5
CASSDLVWQPQHF
TGTGCCAGCAGTGACCTCGTCTGGCAGCCCCAGCATTTT